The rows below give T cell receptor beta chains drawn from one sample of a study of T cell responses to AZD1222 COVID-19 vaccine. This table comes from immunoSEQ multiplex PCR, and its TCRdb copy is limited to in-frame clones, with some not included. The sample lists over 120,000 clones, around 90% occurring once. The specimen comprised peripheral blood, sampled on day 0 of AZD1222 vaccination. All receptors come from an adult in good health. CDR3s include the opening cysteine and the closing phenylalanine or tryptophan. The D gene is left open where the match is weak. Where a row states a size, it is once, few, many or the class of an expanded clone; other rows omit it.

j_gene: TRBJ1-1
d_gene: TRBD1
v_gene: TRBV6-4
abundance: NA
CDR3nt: TGTGCCAGCAGTGCCCAAACTGACAGGGGGAGTGAAGCTTTCTTT
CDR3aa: CASSAQTDRGSEAFF

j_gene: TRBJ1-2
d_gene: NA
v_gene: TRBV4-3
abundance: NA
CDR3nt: TGCGCCAGCAGCCCGTACATGAGGGGGAGGTATGGCTACACCTTC
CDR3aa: CASSPYMRGRYGYTF

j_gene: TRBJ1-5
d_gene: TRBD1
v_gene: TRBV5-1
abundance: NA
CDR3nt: TGCGCCAGCAGCCTTGGGGACAGATGGAGCAATCAGCCCCAGCATTTT
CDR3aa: CASSLGDRWSNQPQHF

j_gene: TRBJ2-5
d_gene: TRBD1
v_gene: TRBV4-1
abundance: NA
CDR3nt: TGCGCCAGCAGCAGAACGACAGGGGCGGGAGAGACCCAGTACTTC
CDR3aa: CASSRTTGAGETQYF

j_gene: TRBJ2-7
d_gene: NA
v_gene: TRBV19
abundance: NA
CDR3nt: TGTGCCAGTAGTATAACCAGGTTCTACGAGCAGTACTTC
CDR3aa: CASSITRFYEQYF

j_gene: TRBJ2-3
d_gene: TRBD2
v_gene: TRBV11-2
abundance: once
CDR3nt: TGTGCCAGCAGCTTAGAACTAGCGCGCACAGATACGCAGTATTTT
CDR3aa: CASSLELARTDTQYF

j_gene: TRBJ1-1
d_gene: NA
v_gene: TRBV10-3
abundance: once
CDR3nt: TGTGCCATCAGTGAGTCGACACCAGGGGTCCTGGACACTGAAGCTTTCTTT
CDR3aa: CAISESTPGVLDTEAFF

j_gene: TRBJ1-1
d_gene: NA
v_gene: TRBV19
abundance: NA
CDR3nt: TGTGCCAGTAGGGGTCCCACTGAAGCTTTCTTT
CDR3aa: CASRGPTEAFF

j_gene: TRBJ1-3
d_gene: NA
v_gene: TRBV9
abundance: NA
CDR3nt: TGTGCCAGCAGCGTAAATCACAGCTCTGGAAACACCATATATTTT
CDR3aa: CASSVNHSSGNTIYF

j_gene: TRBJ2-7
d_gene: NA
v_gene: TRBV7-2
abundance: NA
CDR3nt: TGTGCCAGCAGTTCCGGGACGATCTCCTACGAGCAGTACTTC
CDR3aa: CASSSGTISYEQYF

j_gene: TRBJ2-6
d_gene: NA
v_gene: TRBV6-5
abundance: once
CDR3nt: TGTGCCAGCAGTTACACTTCCTTCTCTGGGGCCAACGTCCTGACTTTC
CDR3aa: CASSYTSFSGANVLTF

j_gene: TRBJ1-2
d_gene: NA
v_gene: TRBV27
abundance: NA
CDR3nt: TGTGCCAGCAGTCTGACGGGGGGCTATGGCTACACCTTC
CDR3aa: CASSLTGGYGYTF

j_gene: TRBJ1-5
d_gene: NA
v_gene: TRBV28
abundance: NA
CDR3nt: TGTGCCAGCAGGGGGGGGTTCTTAACCAATCAGCCCCAGCATTTT
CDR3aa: CASRGGFLTNQPQHF

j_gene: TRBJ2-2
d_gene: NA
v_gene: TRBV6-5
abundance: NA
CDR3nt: TGTGCCAGTCATCCAGGGGCGGGCGGGGAGCTGTTTTTT
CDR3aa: CASHPGAGGELFF

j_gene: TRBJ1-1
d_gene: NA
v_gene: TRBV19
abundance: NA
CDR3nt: TGTGCCAGTAGTACCTTCTGGGGCACTGAAGCTTTCTTT
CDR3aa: CASSTFWGTEAFF

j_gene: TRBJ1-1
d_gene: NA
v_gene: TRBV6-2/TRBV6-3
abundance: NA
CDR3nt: TGTGCCAGCAGTTGGGACCAGACGATGAACACTGAAGCTTTCTTT
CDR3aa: CASSWDQTMNTEAFF

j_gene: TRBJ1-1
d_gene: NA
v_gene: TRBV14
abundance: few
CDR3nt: TGTGCCAGCAGCCAAGACGGTGGACAGATAAACACTGAAGCTTTCTTT
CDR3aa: CASSQDGGQINTEAFF

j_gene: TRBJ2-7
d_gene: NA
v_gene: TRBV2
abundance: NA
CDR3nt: TGTGCCAGCACGCAAGCCTACGAGCAGTACTTC
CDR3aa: CASTQAYEQYF

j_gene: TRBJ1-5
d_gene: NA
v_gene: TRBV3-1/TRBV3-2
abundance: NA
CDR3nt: TGTGCCAGCAGCCAAGGCGGCAGGGGATCACATAGCAATCAGCCCCAGCATTTT
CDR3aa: CASSQGGRGSHSNQPQHF

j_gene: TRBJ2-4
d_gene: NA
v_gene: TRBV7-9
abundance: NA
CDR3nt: TGTGCCAGCAGCTCGCGCGCGGGGGCCAAAAACATTCAGTACTTC
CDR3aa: CASSSRAGAKNIQYF

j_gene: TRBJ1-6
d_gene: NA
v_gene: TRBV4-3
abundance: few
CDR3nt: TGCGCCAGCAGCCAAGATTTTGGCCCACCCCTCCACTTT
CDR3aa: CASSQDFGPPLHF

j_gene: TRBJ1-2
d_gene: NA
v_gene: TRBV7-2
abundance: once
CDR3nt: TGTGCCAGCAGCTTAGTTTCAGGTACGGCGGGAGGCTACACCTTC
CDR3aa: CASSLVSGTAGGYTF

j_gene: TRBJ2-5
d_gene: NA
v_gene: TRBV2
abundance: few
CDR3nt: TGTGCCAGCAGTGAAGCTAGGACGGCCGCCCAAGAGACCCAGTACTTC
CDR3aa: CASSEARTAAQETQYF

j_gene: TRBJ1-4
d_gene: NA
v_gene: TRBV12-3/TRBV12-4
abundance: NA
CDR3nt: TGTGCCAGCAGCCCATTCAGAAATGAAAAACTGTTTTTT
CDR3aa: CASSPFRNEKLFF

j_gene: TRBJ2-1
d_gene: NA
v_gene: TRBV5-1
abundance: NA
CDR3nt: TGCGCCAGCAGCTCACTGGATCGCGACTACAATGAGCAGTTCTTC
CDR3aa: CASSSLDRDYNEQFF

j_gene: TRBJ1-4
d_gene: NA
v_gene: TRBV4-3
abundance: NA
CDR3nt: TGCGCCAGCAGCCAAGGCCTCATGGCAGCCGCAACTAATGAAAAACTGTTTTTT
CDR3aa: CASSQGLMAAATNEKLFF